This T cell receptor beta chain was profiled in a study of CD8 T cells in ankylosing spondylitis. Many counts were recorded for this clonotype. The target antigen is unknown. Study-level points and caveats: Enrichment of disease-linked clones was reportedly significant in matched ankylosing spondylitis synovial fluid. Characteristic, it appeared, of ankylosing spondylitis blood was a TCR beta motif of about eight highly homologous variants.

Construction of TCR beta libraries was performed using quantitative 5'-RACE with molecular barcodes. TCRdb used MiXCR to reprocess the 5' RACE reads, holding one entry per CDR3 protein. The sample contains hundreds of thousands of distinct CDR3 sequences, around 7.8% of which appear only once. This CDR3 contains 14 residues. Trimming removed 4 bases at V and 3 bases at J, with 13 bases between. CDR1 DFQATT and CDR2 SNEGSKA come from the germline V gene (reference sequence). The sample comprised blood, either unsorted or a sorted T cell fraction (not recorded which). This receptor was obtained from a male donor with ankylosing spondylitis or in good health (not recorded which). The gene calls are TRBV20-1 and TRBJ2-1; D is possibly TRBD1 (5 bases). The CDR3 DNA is TGCAGTGCTATACGCCTGACAGTCTACAATGAGCAGTTCTTC. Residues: CSAIRLTVYNEQFF.